This paragraph reports one TCR beta chain. Its cognate antigen has yet to be identified. It has no much larger one-base neighbor in the sample; base qualities were not kept. These data are taken from a study of OX40 agonist ivuxolimab in advanced cancers. The study in broad terms: The costimulatory receptor OX40 (CD134) was targeted by ivuxolimab, a fully human IgG2 agonistic monoclonal antibody. Intravenous ivuxolimab was administered to patients every 2 weeks at six dose levels: 0.01, 0.1, 0.3, 1.5, 3 and 10 mg/kg. Of the roughly 51 dose-escalation patients, hepatocellular carcinoma was present in 19, melanoma in some 15, renal cell carcinoma in 9 and head and neck cancer in 9. A male proportion of roughly 80% and a mean age of 60 years, ranging from 23 to 79, were recorded for the dose-escalation cohort. Patients were allowed to have had prior anti-PD-1, anti-PD-L1 or anti-CTLA-4 therapy, and more than 30% of the dose-escalation patients had previously received checkpoint inhibitors. Partial responses occurred in three dose-escalation patients: two with cutaneous melanoma and one with hepatocellular carcinoma. Peripheral TCRbeta sequencing aimed to test whether ivuxolimab altered TCR sequence diversity and caused clonal T-cell expansion. The paper describes the monotherapy dose-escalation part (N ≈ 50 patients) of the phase I trial of ivuxolimab.

Patients with autoimmune disease history or receiving systemic immunosuppression were excluded from the trial. Peripheral blood for TCR sequencing was drawn from every dose cohort at baseline, at cycle 4 day 1 and at cycle 7 day 1. Samples were obtained from an open-label, multicenter, first-in-human phase I dose-escalation trial of ivuxolimab. Adults with locally advanced or metastatic melanoma, renal cell carcinoma, hepatocellular carcinoma or head and neck squamous cell carcinoma were enrolled in the trial. CD4+ and CD8+ T cells were sorted separately from peripheral blood before TCR sequencing. For sequencing of the TCRbeta CDR3 region, genomic DNA was extracted from the sorted cells. The immunoSEQ Assay was used to sequence the TCRbeta CDR3 regions. What TCRdb holds here is the immuneACCESS table cut down to in-frame rearrangements. Part of the clones is not present; checked against another copy, under half of the missing clones reflect an unresolved V gene, and the others are unexplained. The sample profile shows 87,000 or so clones; about 87% of them were found once. The ten largest clones capture around 1.6% of the sample.

V ends up 0 bases short and J 5 bases short, with an unmatched junction base count of 5. The CDR3, cysteine through phenylalanine, is 15 amino acids long. The read is trimmed to its CDR3 DNA, 45 bases read in frame from base 1. The germline V gene (reference sequence) specifies SGHNT as CDR1 and YYREEE as CDR2. What the research found in general, with its limitations: Which antigens the clonally expanded peripheral T cells were specific for was not determined. Low levels of normalized T-cell clonal expansion were also shown by some nonresponding patients. After ivuxolimab, expanded clones were on average more numerous among CD8+ T cells than among CD4+ T cells. Partial responders in the 0.1-3.0 mg/kg groups had among the lowest normalized peripheral clonal expansion, especially among CD8+ T cells. Clonal expansion of both CD4+ and CD8+ blood T cells was observed from baseline to week 6 at doses 0.1 to 3.0 mg/kg.

The rearranged segments are TRBV5-4 and TRBJ2-7, and 10 bases in between align with TRBD1. The material was CD4+ or CD8+ T cells sorted from blood, obtained in a trial of the OX40 agonist ivuxolimab. The receptor's source is an adult with an advanced solid tumor such as melanoma, head and neck, liver or kidney cancer. The bases are TGTGCCAGCAGCTTGGAGGGGACAGGGGTCCACGAGCAGTACTTC. It specifies CASSLEGTGVHEQYF.